This T cell receptor beta chain was captured by sequencing in a study of cytomegalovirus exposure and HLA in healthy donors. V was clipped by 5 bases and J by 6 bases, with 20 bases between them. CDR1 is SGHAT and CDR2 is FQNNGV in the germline V gene. The CDR3 has 15 residues. The PCR used 60 Vbeta and 13 Jbeta primers. Data came from immunoSEQ multiplex PCR; TCRdb stores just in-frame clones and leaves some out. The data contain 95,000 to 100,000 clones, around 80% of them singletons. Overall study results and limits: TCR sequences were mostly rare, though some public TCRs occurred in many donors.

Comments on this clone: Its antigen is currently unknown.

The sequence was collected from a human donor in good health. The sample was PBMCs. The gene calls are TRBV11-2 and TRBJ2-7; no clear D gene. DNA of the CDR3: TGTGCCAGCAGCGAATATGCAGAAGTTTCTGGCGAGCAGTACTTC. It yields the protein CASSEYAEVSGEQYF.